This TCR beta chain was retrieved from a study of T cell repertoires in cytomegalovirus infection. Study-level background: The authors relied on CMV epitopes, both recently identified HLA-C-restricted and well-studied HLA-B-restricted. Shared public TCR beta signatures pointed to both CMV infection and a matching HLA type.

V lost 9 bases to trimming and J lost 3 bases; unmatched junction nucleotides: 22. CDR3 length: 19 residues. Per germline, CDR1 KGHDR and CDR2 SFDVKD. As to this clonotype: Its cognate antigen is unknown.

TCRdb ran MiXCR on the reads and lists one entry per CDR3 protein. The sample holds around 710,000 distinct CDR3 sequences, 29% seen once. Study-wide results and limits: HLA-C-restricted TCR beta clonotypes specific for CMV led the ex vivo response. Cumulative public TCR beta family frequency identified CMV carriers with the relevant HLA.

The clonotype originates from a human donor in good health (CMV status not recorded). Some clones in this sample may be carry-over from other donors' samples. Specimen: cultured CD8+ T cells from PBMCs, collected from culture after CMV antigen stimulation. The rearrangement links TRBV24-1 to TRBJ2-1; 7 bases align to TRBD1. CDR3 residues: CATVTRDRSFNALYNEQFF. As DNA, the CDR3 is TGTGCCACCGTAACCCGGGACAGATCCTTTAATGCCCTCTACAATGAGCAGTTCTTC.